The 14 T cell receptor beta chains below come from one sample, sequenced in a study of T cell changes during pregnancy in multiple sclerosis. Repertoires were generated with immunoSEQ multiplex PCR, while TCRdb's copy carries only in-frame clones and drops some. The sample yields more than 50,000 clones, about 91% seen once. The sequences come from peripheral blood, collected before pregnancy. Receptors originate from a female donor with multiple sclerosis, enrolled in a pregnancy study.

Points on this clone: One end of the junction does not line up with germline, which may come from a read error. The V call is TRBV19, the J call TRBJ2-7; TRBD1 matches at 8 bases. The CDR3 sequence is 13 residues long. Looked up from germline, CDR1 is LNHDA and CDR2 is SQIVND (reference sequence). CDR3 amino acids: CASSPGGSNEQYF. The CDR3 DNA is TGTGCCAGTAGCCCAGGGGGCTCCAACGAGCAGTACTTC.

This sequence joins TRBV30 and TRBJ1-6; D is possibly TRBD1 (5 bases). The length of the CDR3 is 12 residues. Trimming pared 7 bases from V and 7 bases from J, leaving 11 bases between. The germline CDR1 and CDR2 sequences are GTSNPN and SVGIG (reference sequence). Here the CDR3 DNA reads TGTGCCTCAGGGAACCTCAATTCACCCCTCCACTTT. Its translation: CASGNLNSPLHF.

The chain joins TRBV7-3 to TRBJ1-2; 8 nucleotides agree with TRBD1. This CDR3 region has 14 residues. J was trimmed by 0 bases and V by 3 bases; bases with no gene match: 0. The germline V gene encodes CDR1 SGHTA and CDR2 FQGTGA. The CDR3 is CASSLDRANYGYTF. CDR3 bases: TGTGCCAGCAGCTTGGACAGGGCTAACTATGGCTACACCTTC.

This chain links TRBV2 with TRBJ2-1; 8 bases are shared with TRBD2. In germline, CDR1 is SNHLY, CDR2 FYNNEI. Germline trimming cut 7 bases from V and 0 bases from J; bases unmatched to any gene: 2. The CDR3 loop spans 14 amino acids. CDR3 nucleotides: TGTGCCAGCAAAGCGGGGGTCTCCTACAATGAGCAGTTCTTC. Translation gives CASKAGVSYNEQFF.

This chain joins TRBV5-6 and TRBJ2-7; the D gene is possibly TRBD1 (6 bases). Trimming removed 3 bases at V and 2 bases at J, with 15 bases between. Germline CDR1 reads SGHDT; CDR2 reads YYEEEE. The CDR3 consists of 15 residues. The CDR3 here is CASSSRGTKPYEQYF. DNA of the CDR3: TGTGCCAGCAGCTCCAGGGGCACTAAGCCCTACGAGCAGTACTTC.

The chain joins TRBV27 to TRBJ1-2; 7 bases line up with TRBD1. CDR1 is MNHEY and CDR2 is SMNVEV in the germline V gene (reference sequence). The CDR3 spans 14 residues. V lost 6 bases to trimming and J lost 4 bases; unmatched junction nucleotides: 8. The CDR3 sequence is CASSLRQGPYGYTF. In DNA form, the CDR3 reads TGTGCCAGCAGCCTTCGACAGGGCCCCTATGGCTACACCTTC.

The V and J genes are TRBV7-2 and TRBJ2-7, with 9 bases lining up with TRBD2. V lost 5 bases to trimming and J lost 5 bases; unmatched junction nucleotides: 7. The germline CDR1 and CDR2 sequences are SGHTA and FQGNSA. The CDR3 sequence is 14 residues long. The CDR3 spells CASSPGTSSHEQYF. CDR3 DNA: TGTGCCAGCAGCCCAGGGACTAGCAGCCACGAGCAGTACTTC.

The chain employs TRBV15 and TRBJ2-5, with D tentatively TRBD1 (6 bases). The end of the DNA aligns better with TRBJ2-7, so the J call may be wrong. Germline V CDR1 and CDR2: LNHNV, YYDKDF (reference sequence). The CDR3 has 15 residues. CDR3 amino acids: CATSRVSGVPYEQYF. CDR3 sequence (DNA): TGTGCCACCAGCAGAGTTTCAGGGGTACCCTACGAGCAGTACTTC.

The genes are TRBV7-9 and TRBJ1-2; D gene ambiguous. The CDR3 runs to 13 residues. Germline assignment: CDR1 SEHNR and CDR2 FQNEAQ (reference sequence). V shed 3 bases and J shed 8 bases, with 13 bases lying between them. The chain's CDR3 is CASSLRGSEGYTF. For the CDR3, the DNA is TGTGCCAGCAGCTTGCGCGGCTCAGAAGGCTACACCTTC.

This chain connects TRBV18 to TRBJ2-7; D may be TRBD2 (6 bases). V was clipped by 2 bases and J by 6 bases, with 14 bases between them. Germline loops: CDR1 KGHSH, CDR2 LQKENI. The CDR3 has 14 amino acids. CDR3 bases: TGTGCCAGCTCACCATTGGGGGGTAGCTCCGAGCAGTACTTC. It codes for CASSPLGGSSEQYF.

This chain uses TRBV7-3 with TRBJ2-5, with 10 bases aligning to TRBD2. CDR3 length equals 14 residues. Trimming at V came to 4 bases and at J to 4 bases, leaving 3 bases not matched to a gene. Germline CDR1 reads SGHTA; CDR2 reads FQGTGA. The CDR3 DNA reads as TGTGCCAGCAGCTCCAGCGGGGGGGTAGAGACCCAGTACTTC. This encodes CASSSSGGVETQYF.

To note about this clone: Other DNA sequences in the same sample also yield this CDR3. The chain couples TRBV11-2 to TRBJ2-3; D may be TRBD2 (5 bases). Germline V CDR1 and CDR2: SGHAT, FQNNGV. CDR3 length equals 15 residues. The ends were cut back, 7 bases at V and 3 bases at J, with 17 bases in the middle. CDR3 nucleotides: TGTGCCAGCACCCGTAGGTGGGGAGAGACAGATACGCAGTATTTT. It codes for CASTRRWGETDTQYF.

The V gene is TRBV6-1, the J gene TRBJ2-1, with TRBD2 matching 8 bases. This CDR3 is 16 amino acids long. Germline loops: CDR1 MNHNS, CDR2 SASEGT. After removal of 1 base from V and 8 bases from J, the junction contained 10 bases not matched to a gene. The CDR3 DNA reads TGTGCCAGCAGTGAAGGAGGGACTAGTGTCATAGATGAGCAGTTCTTC. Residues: CASSEGGTSVIDEQFF.

The CDR3 loop reads CASSPGSEGEQYF. In nucleotides, the CDR3 is TGTGCCAGCAGCCCAGGATCGGAGGGCGAGCAGTACTTC. The chain links TRBV7-3 to TRBJ2-7, with a weak D call TRBD2 (6 bases). Germline lookup yields CDR1 SGHTA and CDR2 FQGTGA. The CDR3 runs to 13 residues. V was clipped by 5 bases and J by 6 bases, with 14 bases between them.